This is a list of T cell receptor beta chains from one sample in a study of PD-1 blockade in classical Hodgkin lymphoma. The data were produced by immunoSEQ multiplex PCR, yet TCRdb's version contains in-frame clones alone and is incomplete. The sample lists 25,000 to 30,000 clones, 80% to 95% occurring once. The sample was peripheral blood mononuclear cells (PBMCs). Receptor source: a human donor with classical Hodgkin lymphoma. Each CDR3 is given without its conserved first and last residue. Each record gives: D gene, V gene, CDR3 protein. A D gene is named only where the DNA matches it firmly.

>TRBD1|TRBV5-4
ASSLGQGEEAF
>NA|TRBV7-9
AGGGQNTDTQY
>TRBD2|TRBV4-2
ASSHPGTSAYEQY
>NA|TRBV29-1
SVEGNAEKLF
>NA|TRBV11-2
ASSLEGPNEQF
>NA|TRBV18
ASSRKGNEQF
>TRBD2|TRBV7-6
ASSLGFSGSADTQY
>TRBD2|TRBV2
ASSDSGLGNGNEQF
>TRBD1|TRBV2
ASSGQGGRGKLF
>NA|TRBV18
ASSPSVGVDTQY
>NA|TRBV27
ASSPLGQSNEQF
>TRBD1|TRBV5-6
ASSFDRGQGEQY
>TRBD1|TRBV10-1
ASSTGQGASYEQY
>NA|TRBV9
ASSYTRDTEAF
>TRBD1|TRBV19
ASTPIRTGTGYSGELF
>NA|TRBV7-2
ASSVRQATNEKLF
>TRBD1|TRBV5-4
ASSDRVGNEQF
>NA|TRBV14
ASSQDHQETQY
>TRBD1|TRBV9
ASSPRTGDYRRSYNEQF
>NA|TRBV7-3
ASSSYRETSQY
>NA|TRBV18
ASSPPLSALNYGYT
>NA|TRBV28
ASSKDTGNTIY
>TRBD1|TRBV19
ASRELTGGWTEAF
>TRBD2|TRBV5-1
ASSSIMGRAGDEQY
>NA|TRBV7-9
ASSLEVYEQY
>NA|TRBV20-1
RHKEQY
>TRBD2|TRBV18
ASSPSGRALGELF
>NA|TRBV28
ASNLAMGVNYGYT
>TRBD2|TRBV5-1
ASSSGTSYNEQF
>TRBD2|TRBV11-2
ASSSLPGLAGGYNEQF
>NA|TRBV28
ASSSSEAF
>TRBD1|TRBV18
ASSGGQGSSYEQY
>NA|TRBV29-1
SGWAGGNYGYT
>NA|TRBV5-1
ASSPGGDTEAF
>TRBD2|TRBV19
ASSILAGNYNEQF
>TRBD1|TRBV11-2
ASSYGTGEYNEQF
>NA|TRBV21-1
ASPSYTELGPYEQY
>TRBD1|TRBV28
ASSARGTGEYEQY
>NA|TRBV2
ASSVVLNQPQH
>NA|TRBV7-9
ASTQRNSNTGELF
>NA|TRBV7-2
ASSLTPSSRDEKLF